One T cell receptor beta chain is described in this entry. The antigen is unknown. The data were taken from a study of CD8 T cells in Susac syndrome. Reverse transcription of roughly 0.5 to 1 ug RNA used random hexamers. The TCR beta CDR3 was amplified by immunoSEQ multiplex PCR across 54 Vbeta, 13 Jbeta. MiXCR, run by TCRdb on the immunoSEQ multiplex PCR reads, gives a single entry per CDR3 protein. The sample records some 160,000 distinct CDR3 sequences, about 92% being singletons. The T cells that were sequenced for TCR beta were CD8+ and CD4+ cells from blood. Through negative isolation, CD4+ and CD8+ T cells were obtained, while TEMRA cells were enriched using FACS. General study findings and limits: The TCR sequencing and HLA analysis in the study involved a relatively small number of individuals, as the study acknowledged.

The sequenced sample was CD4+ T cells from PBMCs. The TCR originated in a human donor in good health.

CDR3 sequence reads: CASSQDLRDRHEQFF. In DNA form, the CDR3 reads TGTGCCAGCAGCCAAGATTTGCGGGACAGGCATGAGCAGTTCTTC. The chain has TRBV4-2 and TRBJ2-1; 8 nucleotides line up with TRBD1. Germline loops: CDR1 LGHNA, CDR2 YNFKEQ. This CDR3 is 15 amino acids long. Trimming at V came to 0 bases and at J to 8 bases, leaving 6 bases not matched to a gene.